Shown below are 7 T cell receptor beta chains from a single sample sequenced in a study of T cell repertoires in cytomegalovirus infection (dated by TCRdb to between 2018 and 2020). Sequencing was performed on an Illumina HiSeq 1500. TCRdb cleaned the public reads at Q25 with fastp, built clones with MiXCR and kept in-frame beta chains. Every entry covers one CDR3 protein and lists the most common genes and DNA from its rows. The sample table shows around 530,000 distinct CDR3 sequences, and around 27% are seen once. The top ten constitute roughly 13% of the sample. The specimen sequenced was PBMCs. The receptors stem from a human donor in good health (CMV status not recorded). Some clones in this sample may be carry-over from other donors' samples.

This clonotype has ten or more counts. V gene TRBV7-2 combines with J gene TRBJ2-5; D is possibly TRBD2 (5 bases). Germline V gene data show CDR1 as SGHTA and CDR2 as FQGNSA. This CDR3 has 13 residues. The CDR3 coding sequence is TGTGCTGGTAACAGACTAAGCCAAGAGACCCAGTACTTC. This translates into CAGNRLSQETQYF.

Only a few counts were recorded for this clonotype. The chain combines TRBV20-1 with TRBJ2-2, with 7 bases matching TRBD2. This CDR3 has 14 amino acids. Trimming took 1 base from V and 2 from J; bases not matched to a gene: 1. Germline V gene sequence: CDR1 DFQATT, CDR2 SNEGSKA (reference sequence). CDR3 region: CSARASGNTGELFF. The CDR3 DNA reads TGCAGTGCTAGAGCTAGCGGTAACACCGGGGAGCTGTTTTTT.

This sequence joins TRBV3-1 and TRBJ2-1; tentatively, D is TRBD1 (6 bases). Trimming left V 2 bases short and J 7 bases short, with 15 bases between. Per the germline V gene, CDR1 is LGHDT and CDR2 is YNNKEL (reference sequence). The CDR3 length is 15 residues. This chain's CDR3 is CASSQHGGLWNEQFF. For the CDR3, the DNA is TGTGCCAGCAGCCAACATGGGGGCCTGTGGAATGAGCAGTTCTTC.

Ten or more counts support this clonotype. The V and J genes are TRBV5-1 and TRBJ2-1; 15 bases are a match to TRBD2. The CDR3 totals 17 residues. CDR1 and CDR2 (germline): SGHRS, YFSETQ. Trimming at V came to 3 bases and at J to 3 bases, leaving 4 bases not matched to a gene. CDR3 coding DNA: TGCGCCAGCAGCTGGACTAGCGGGAGGGCGGGCTACAATGAGCAGTTCTTC. Encoded protein: CASSWTSGRAGYNEQFF.

The sample holds a few counts of this clonotype. The rearrangement joins TRBV7-6 to TRBJ2-5, with 7 bases identical to TRBD2. The germline V gene has CDR1 SGHVS and CDR2 FNYEAQ. This CDR3 has 15 residues. Unmatched junction bases numbered 10, after V lost 4 bases and J lost 5 bases. CDR3: CASSSRRGEGETQYF. In DNA, the CDR3 is TGTGCCAGCAGCTCAAGGAGAGGGGAGGGGGAGACCCAGTACTTC.

This clonotype was found many times. This chain links TRBV7-2 with TRBJ2-2; TRBD1 might be the D (5 bases). V was trimmed by 3 bases and J by 1 base, leaving 9 bases between them. Germline loops: CDR1 SGHTA, CDR2 FQGNSA. The CDR3 contains 15 residues. CDR3 region: CASSFGQGNTGELFF. Here the CDR3 DNA reads TGTGCCAGCAGCTTTGGGCAGGGGAACACCGGGGAGCTGTTTTTT.

This clonotype was seen more than once but under ten times. The chain recombines TRBV7-2 with TRBJ2-1; D gene uncertain. Germline V gene data show CDR1 as SGHTA and CDR2 as FQGNSA. The V gene lost 2 bases and the J gene lost 7 bases, with 6 bases spanning the gap. The CDR3 loop spans 12 amino acids. CDR3 in DNA: TGTGCCAGCAGCTTATACTGGAATGAGCAGTTCTTC. Its protein is CASSLYWNEQFF.